This T cell receptor beta chain was retrieved from a study of metastatic and nonmetastatic thyroid tumors. This clone has more than one count but fewer than ten. Thyroid surgery was preceded by no treatment in any patient. TCRdb reanalyzed the PCR reads with MiXCR. The top ten clones hold about 9.8% of a sample with 43,000 or so clones, 3.5% to 5% of them seen once. The TCR sequence derives from a female donor with papillary thyroid cancer or a benign thyroid nodule (not recorded which). Some clones in this sample may be carry-over from other donors' samples. Material for sequencing was blood.

CDR3 residues: CASSFRDRGLSGANVLTF. CDR3 sequence (DNA): TGTGCCAGCAGTTTCAGGGACAGGGGGCTAAGTGGTGCCAACGTCCTGACTTTC. This chain connects TRBV6-5 to TRBJ2-6; TRBD1 matches at 12 bases. The trim removed 4 bases at V and 7 bases at J, leaving 11 bases unmatched. The CDR3 totals 18 residues. The germline V gene encodes CDR1 MNHEY and CDR2 SVGAGI.